This record looks at one TCR beta chain sequence and its context. This specimen belongs to a study of blood T cell repertoires in COVID-19. Study-level information: Both acute and convalescent COVID-19 samples were obtained from the United States, Italy and Spain. The cDNA or gDNA used as material had been derived from T cells, B-cell-depleted T cells, or PBMCs.

In the original analysis: The authors estimated nucleated cell counts from reference gene primer amplification. TCRdb's table, derived via immunoSEQ multiplex PCR, lists solely in-frame clones and lacks some. V and J calls and clone size are copied from that table; D and trimming were computed from the DNA. The repertoire has around 94,000 clones, approximately 84% of them found once; the top ten carry around 5.8%. Germline lookup yields CDR1 KGHDR and CDR2 SFDVKD. This CDR3 comprises 15 residues. Trimming took 4 bases from V and 0 from J; bases not matched to a gene: 4. The sequence was obtained from a man in his 60s with acute or convalescent COVID-19. The gene calls are TRBV24-1 and TRBJ1-2; 7 bases fit TRBD1. Specimen: peripheral blood. The chain's CDR3 is CATSETGQPNYGYTF. CDR3 coding DNA: TGTGCCACCAGTGAAACGGGACAGCCTAACTATGGCTACACCTTC.